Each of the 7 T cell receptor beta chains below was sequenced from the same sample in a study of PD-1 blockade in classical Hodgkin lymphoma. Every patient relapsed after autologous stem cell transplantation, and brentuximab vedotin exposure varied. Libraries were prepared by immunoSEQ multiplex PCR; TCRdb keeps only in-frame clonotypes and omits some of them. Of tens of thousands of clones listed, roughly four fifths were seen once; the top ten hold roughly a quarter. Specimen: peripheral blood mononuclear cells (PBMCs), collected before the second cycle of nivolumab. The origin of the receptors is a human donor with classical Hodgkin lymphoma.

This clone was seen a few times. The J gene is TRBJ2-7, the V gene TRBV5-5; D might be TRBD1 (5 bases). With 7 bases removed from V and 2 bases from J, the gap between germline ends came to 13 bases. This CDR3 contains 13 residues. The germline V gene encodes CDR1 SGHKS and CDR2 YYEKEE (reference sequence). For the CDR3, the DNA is TGTGCCAGCGCCTCCTGGGGCCCCTACGAGCAGTACTTC. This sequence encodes CASASWGPYEQYF.

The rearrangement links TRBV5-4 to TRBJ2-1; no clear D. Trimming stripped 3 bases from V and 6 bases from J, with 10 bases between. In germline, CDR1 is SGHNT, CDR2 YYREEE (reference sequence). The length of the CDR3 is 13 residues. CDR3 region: CASSWVTANEQFF. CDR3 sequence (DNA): TGTGCCAGCAGCTGGGTGACTGCCAATGAGCAGTTCTTC.

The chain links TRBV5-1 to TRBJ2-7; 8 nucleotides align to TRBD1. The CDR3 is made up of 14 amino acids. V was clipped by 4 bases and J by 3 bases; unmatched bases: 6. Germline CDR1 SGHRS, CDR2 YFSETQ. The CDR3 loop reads CASSKGQEGYEQYF. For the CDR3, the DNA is TGCGCCAGCAGCAAGGGACAGGAAGGCTACGAGCAGTACTTC. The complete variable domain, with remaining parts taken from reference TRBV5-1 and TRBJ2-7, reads KAGVTQTPRYLIKTRGQQVTLSCSPISGHRSVSWYQQTPGQGLQFLFEYFSETQRNKGNFPGRFSGRQFSNSRSEMNVSTLELGDSALYLCASSKGQEGYEQYFGPGTRLTVT.

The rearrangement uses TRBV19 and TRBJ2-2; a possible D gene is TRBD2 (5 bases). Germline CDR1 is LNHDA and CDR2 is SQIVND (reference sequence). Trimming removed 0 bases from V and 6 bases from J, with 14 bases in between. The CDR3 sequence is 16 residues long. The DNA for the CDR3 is TGTGCCAGTAGTATAGATCATTCGGGATGGTCCGGGGAGCTGTTTTTT. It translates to CASSIDHSGWSGELFF.

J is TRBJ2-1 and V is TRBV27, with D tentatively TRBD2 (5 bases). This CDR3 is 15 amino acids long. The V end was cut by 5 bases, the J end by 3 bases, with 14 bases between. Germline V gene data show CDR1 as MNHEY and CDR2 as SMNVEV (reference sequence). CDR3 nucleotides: TGTGCCAGCAGTGTGGGGAGCGGTAGCTACAATGAGCAGTTCTTC. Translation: CASSVGSGSYNEQFF.

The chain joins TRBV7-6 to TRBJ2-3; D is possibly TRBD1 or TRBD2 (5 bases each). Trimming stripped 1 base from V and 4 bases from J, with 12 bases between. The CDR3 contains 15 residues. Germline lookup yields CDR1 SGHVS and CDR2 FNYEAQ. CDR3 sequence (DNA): TGTGCCAGCAGCTTAGAAGGTGGGACCGCAGATACGCAGTATTTT. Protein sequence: CASSLEGGTADTQYF.

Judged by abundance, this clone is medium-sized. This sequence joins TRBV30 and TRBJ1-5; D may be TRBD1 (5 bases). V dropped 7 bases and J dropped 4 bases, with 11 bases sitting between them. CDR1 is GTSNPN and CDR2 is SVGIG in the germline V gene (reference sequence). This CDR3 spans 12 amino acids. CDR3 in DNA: TGTGCCTCAGCCCAGGGAAATCAGCCCCAGCATTTT. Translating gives CASAQGNQPQHF. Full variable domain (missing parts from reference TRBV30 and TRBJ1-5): SQTIHQWPATLVQPVGSPLSLECTVEGTSNPNLYWYRQAAGRGLQLLFYSVGIGQISSEVPQNLSASRPQDRQFILSSKKLLLSDSGFYLCASAQGNQPQHFGDGTRLSIL.